The 6 T cell receptor beta chains below all came from one sample that was sequenced in a study of blood T cell repertoires in COVID-19. Only in-frame clones appear in the TCRdb table, and some are missing; sequencing was by immunoSEQ multiplex PCR. Of hundreds of thousands of clones in the sample, about four fifths were seen once. The sequencing input was peripheral blood. The receptors were sampled from a woman in her 50s who had recovered from COVID-19.

This rearrangement joins TRBV6-2 or TRBV6-3 to TRBJ1-4; 7 bases are shared with TRBD1. The CDR3 runs 17 residues. V shed 4 bases, J shed 7 bases, and the junction held 15 bases outside the gene matches. Germline assignment: CDR1 MNHEY and CDR2 SVGEGT. The CDR3 sequence is CASSSDNRGPRGEKLFF. The CDR3 DNA is TGTGCCAGCAGTTCCGACAACAGGGGCCCTCGGGGTGAAAAACTGTTTTTT.

CDR3 in amino acids: CASSLASLDGYNEQFF. CDR3 nucleotides: TGCGCCAGCAGCTTGGCCTCGCTAGATGGCTACAATGAGCAGTTCTTC. The chain uses TRBV5-1 and TRBJ2-1; the D is unclear. Trimming cost V 0 bases and J 3 bases, with 13 bases left between them. The CDR3 runs to 16 residues. The germline V gene encodes CDR1 SGHRS and CDR2 YFSETQ.

The chain is built from TRBV4-1 and TRBJ1-6; TRBD1 is a possible D gene (6 bases). CDR1 and CDR2 (germline): MGHRA, YSYEKL. CDR3 length: 16 residues. Deletions cut 0 bases from V and 5 bases from J, with 11 bases between. The CDR3, as DNA: TGCGCCAGCAGCCAAGATGGGGCAGGGGATAATTCACCCCTCCACTTT. It is translated as CASSQDGAGDNSPLHF.

The chain recombines TRBV9 with TRBJ2-7; TRBD2 aligns across 15 bases. The germline gives CDR1 SGDLS, CDR2 YYNGEE. The CDR3 runs 16 residues. Trimming removed 1 base from V and 7 bases from J; junction bases left unmatched: 6. CDR3 coding DNA: TGTGCCAGCAGCGTACGCGGGACTAGCGGGGGGAGAGAGCAGTACTTC. This codes for CASSVRGTSGGREQYF.

This clone was seen only once. The chain couples TRBV27 to TRBJ1-5; D is possibly TRBD1 (5 bases). Germline V gene lookup returns CDR1 MNHEY and CDR2 SMNVEV (reference sequence). Deletions cut 3 bases from V and 2 bases from J, with 8 bases between. The length of the CDR3 is 14 residues. CDR3 region: CASSFGRGNQPQHF. The CDR3 nucleotides are TGTGCCAGCAGTTTCGGCAGGGGCAATCAGCCCCAGCATTTT.

The genes are TRBV3-1 (or the pseudogene TRBV3-2) and TRBJ1-2, with D unclear. CDR3 length equals 15 residues. Trimming removed 5 bases from V and 4 bases from J, with 17 bases in between. Per germline, CDR1 LGHDT and CDR2 YNNKEL (reference sequence). The CDR3 nucleotides are TGTGCCAGCAGCGGCCAAGTCGAGGGAGGCTATGGCTACACCTTC. Translation gives CASSGQVEGGYGYTF.